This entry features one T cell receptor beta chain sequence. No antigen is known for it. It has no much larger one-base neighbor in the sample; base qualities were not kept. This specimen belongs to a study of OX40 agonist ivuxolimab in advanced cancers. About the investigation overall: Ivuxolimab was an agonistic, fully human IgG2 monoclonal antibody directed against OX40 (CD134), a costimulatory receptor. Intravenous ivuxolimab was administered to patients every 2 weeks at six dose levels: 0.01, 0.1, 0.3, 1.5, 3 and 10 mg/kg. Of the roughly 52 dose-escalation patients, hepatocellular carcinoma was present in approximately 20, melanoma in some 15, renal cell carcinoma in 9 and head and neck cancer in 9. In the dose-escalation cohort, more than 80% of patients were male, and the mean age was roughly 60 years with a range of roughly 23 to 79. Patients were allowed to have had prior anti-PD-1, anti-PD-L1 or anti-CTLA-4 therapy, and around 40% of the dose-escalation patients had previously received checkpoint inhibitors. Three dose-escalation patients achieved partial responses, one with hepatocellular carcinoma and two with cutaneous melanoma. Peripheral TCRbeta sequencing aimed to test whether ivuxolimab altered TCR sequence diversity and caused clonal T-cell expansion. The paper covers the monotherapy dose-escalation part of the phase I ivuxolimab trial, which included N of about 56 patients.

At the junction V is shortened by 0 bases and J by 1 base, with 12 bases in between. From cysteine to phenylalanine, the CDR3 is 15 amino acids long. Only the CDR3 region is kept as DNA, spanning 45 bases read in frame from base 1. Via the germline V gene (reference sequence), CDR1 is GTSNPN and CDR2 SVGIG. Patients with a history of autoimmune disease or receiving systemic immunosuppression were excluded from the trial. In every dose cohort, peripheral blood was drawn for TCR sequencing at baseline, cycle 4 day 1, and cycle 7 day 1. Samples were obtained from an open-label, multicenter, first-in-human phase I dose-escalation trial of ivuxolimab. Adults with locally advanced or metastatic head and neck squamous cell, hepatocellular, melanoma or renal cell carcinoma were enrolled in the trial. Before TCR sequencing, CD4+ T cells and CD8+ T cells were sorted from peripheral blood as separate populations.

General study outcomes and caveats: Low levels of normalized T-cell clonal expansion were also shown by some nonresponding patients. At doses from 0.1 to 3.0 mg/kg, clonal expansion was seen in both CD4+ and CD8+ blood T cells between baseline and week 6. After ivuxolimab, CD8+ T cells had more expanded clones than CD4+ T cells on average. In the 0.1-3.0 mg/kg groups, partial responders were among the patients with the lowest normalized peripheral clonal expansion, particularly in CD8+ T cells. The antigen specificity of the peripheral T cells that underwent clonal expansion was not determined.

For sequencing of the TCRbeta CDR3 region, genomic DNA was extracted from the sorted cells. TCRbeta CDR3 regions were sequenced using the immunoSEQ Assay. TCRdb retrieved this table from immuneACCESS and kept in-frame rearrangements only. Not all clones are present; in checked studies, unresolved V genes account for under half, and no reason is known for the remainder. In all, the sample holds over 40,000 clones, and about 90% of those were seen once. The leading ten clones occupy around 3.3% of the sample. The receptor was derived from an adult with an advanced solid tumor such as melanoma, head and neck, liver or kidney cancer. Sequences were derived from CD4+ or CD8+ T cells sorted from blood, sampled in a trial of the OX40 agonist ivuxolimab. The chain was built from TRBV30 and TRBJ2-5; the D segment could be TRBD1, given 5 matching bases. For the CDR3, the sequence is CAWSVDSWGQETQYF. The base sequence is TGTGCCTGGAGTGTTGACAGCTGGGGCCAAGAGACCCAGTACTTC.